Below are 6 T cell receptor beta chains sequenced from a single sample in a study of CD8 T cells in ankylosing spondylitis. TCRdb independently ran MiXCR on the 5' RACE reads; one entry per CDR3 protein. The data hold 120,000 or so distinct CDR3 sequences, with roughly 13% observed a single time. Input material: blood, either unsorted or a sorted T cell fraction (not recorded which). These receptors were collected from a female donor with ankylosing spondylitis or in good health (not recorded which).

This clonotype has just a few counts. The rearrangement links TRBV12-3 or TRBV12-4 to TRBJ1-6, with 8 bases fitting TRBD1. The V segment lost 6 bases and the J segment 9 bases; nucleotides outside the gene matches: 7. The CDR3 is 14 amino acids. CDR3 nucleotide sequence: TGTGCCAGCAGCTTGACAGGGGCAGGTTCACCCCTCCACTTT. Amino acid sequence: CASSLTGAGSPLHF.

Ten or more counts support this clonotype. The V gene is TRBV28, the J gene TRBJ2-3; 7 nucleotides align to TRBD2. V gave up 7 bases and J gave up 3 bases; unmatched junction bases: 16. Germline V lookup: CDR1 MDHEN, CDR2 SYDVKM. The CDR3 is 17 residues long. Here the CDR3 reads CASNPGGSGQTTDTQYF. CDR3 nucleotide sequence: TGTGCCAGCAACCCGGGGGGTAGCGGTCAAACAACAGATACGCAGTATTTT.

V is TRBV6-1 and J is TRBJ2-3; D might be TRBD1 (5 bases). The CDR3 runs 17 residues. Per the germline V gene, CDR1 is MNHNS and CDR2 is SASEGT. V lost 4 bases to trimming and J lost 0 bases, with 17 bases between them. The CDR3 here is CASSGVSRTPSTDTQYF. CDR3 DNA: TGTGCCAGCAGTGGCGTCTCGCGGACACCTAGCACAGATACGCAGTATTTT.

The chain recombines TRBV5-1 with TRBJ2-1; a weak D match, TRBD2 (5 bases). This CDR3 contains 17 residues. Trimming pared 3 bases from V and 0 bases from J, leaving 16 bases between. Germline CDR1 reads SGHRS; CDR2 reads YFSETQ. The CDR3 nucleotides are TGCGCCAGCAGCTCAACGCCGTCTGGGAGCTCCTACAATGAGCAGTTCTTC. Encoded protein: CASSSTPSGSSYNEQFF.

In this sample, this clonotype turned up many times. This chain joins TRBV5-1 and TRBJ1-5, with D maybe TRBD1 (6 bases). V lost 1 base and J 6 bases, leaving 11 bases between the germline ends. Germline V gene data show CDR1 as SGHRS and CDR2 as YFSETQ. There are 14 residues in the CDR3. The CDR3: CASSLTGYPQPQHF. The CDR3 DNA is TGCGCCAGCAGCTTGACAGGGTACCCTCAGCCCCAGCATTTT.

Points on this clonotype: A clone one base away is much larger, so this may be a read error. The rearrangement uses TRBV20-1 and TRBJ2-7; D may be TRBD1 (5 bases). Trimming pared 4 bases from V and 3 bases from J, leaving 10 bases between. The CDR3 is made up of 12 amino acids. From germline, CDR1 is DFQATT and CDR2 SNEGSKA (reference sequence). CDR3 nucleotide sequence: TGCAGTGCTACGGGCAGGGACTACGAGCAGTACTTC. Amino acid sequence: CSATGRDYEQYF.